The clone carrying this T cell receptor (beta chain) occurred once. What it binds is not known. The source of the sample is a study of T cells in Graves' hyperthyroidism and ophthalmopathy. Study-level points and caveats: Ophthalmopathy was predicted by the model a median of about 6.5 months ahead of onset. Most thyroid clonotypes expanded above 0.001 appeared in blood too.

Using RNA transcripts as the source, TCR beta CDR3 regions were amplified. The HTBI set primed first-round TCR CDR3 RT-PCR. TCRdb reprocessed the multiplex PCR reads via MiXCR and lists one record per CDR3 protein. The sample lists 600,000 or so distinct CDR3 sequences, under 60% seen once, with nearly 8.5% in the top ten. Stable hyperthyroidism: no ophthalmopathy progression over 18 months of follow-up. Hyperthyroidism was newly diagnosed in patients aged 18 to 65 (duration under 2 months). The clonotype comes from a woman younger than 30 with Graves' hyperthyroidism. The sample taken for sequencing was peripheral blood or thyroid tissue (not recorded which).

As DNA, the CDR3 is TGTGCCAGCAGTCCTACCAGGACGGTTAACTATGGCTACACCTTC. This gives the protein CASSPTRTVNYGYTF. The chain links TRBV2 to TRBJ1-2; D remains ambiguous. V was cut by 5 bases and J by 1 base, with 14 bases left in between. The CDR3 runs to 15 residues. CDR1 SNHLY and CDR2 FYNNEI come from the germline V gene.